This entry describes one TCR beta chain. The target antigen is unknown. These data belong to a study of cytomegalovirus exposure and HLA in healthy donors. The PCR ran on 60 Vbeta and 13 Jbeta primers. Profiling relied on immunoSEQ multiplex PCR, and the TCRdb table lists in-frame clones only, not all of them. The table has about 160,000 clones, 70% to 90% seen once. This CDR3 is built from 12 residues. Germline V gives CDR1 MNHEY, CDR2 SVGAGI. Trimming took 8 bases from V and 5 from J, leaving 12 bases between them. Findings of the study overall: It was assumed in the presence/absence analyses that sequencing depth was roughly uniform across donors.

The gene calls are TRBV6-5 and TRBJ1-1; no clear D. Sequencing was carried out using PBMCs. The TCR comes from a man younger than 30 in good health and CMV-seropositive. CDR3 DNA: TGTGCCAGCGCCAGCGGGAGGACTGAAGCTTTCTTT. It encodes CASASGRTEAFF.